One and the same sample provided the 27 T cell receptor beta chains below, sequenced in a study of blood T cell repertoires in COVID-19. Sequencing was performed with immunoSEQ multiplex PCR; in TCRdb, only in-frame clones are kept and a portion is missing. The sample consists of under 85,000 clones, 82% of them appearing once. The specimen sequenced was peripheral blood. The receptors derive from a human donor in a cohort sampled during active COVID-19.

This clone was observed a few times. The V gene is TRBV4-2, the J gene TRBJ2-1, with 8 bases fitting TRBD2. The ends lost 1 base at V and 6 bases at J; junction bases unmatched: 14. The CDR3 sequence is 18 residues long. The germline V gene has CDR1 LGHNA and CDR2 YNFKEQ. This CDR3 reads CASSQVKIGTSGGNEQFF. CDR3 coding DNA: TGTGCCAGCAGCCAAGTCAAAATAGGGACTAGTGGGGGCAATGAGCAGTTCTTC.

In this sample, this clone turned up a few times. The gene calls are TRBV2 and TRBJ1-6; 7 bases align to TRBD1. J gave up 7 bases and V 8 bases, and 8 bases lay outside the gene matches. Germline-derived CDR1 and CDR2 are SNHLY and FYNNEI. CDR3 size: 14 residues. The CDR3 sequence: CASRWDSPNSPLHF. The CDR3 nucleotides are TGTGCCAGCCGATGGGACAGCCCGAATTCACCCCTCCACTTT.

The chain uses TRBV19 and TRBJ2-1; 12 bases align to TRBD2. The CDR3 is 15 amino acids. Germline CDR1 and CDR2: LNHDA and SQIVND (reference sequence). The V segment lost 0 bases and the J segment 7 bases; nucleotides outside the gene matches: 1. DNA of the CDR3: TGTGCCAGTAGTATAGACCTAGCGGGAGGGAATGAGCAGTTCTTC. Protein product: CASSIDLAGGNEQFF.

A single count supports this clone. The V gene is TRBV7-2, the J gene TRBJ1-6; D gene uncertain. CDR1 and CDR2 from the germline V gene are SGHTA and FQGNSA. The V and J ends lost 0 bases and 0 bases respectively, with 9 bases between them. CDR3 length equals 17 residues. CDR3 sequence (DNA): TGTGCCAGCAGCTTAGCGCAGGCGAGCTCCTATAATTCACCCCTCCACTTT. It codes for CASSLAQASSYNSPLHF.

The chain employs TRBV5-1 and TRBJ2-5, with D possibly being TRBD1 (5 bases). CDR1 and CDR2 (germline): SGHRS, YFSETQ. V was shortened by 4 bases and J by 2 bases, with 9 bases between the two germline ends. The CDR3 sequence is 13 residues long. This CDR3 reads CASSGAAQETQYF. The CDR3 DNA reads TGCGCCAGCAGCGGGGCAGCACAAGAGACCCAGTACTTC.

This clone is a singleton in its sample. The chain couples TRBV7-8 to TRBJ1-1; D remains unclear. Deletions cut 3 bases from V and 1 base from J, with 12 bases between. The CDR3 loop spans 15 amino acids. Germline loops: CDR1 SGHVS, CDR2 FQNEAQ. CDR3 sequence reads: CASSFRVSPNTEAFF. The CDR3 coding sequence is TGTGCCAGCAGCTTCCGGGTGAGCCCGAACACTGAAGCTTTCTTT.

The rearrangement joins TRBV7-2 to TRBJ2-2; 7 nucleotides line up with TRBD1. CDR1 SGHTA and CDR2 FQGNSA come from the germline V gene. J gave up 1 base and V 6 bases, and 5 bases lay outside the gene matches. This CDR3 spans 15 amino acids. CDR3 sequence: CASRPRTGNTGELFF. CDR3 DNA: TGTGCCAGCAGACCTAGGACAGGGAACACCGGGGAGCTGTTTTTT.

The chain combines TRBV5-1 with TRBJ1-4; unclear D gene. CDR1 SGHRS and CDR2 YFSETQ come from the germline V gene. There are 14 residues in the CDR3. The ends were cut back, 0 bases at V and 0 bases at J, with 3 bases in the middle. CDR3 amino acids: CASSLGATNEKLFF. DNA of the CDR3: TGCGCCAGCAGCTTGGGCGCAACTAATGAAAAACTGTTTTTT.

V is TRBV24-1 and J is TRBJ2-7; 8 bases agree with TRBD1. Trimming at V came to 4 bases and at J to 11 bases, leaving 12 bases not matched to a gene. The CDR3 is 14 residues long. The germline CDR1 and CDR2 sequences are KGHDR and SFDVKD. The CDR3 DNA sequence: TGTGCCACCAGTGACCCGGGACAGGTTGAGGTGAAGTACTTC. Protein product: CATSDPGQVEVKYF.

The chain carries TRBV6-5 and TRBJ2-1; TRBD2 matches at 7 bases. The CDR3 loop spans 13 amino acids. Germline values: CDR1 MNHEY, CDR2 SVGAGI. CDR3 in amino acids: CASDWGGYNEQFF. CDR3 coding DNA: TGTGCATCAGATTGGGGGGGCTACAATGAGCAGTTCTTC.

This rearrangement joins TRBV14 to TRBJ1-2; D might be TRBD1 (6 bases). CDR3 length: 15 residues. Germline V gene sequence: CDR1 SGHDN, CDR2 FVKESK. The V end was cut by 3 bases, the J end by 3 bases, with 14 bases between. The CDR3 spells CASSQARGSDYGYTF. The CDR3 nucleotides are TGTGCCAGCAGCCAGGCCAGGGGCTCGGACTATGGCTACACCTTC.

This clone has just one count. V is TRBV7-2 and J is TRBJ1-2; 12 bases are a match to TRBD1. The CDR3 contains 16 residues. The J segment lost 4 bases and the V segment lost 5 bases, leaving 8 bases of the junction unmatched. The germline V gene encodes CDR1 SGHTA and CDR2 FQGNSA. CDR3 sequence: CASSKGDRGQVYGYTF. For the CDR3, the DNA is TGTGCCAGCAGCAAGGGGGACAGGGGGCAGGTCTATGGCTACACCTTC.

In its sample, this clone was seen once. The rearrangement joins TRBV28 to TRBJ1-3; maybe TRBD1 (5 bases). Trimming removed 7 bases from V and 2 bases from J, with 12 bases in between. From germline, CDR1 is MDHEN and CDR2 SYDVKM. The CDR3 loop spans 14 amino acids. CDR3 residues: CASTVGGTGNTIYF. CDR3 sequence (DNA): TGTGCCAGCACCGTGGGGGGAACTGGAAACACCATATATTTT.

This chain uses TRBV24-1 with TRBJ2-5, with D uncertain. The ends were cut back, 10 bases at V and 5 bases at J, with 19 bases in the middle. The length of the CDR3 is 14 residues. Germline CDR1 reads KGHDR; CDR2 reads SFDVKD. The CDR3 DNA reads TGTGCCACTTCAAGTTCCCAACTCTATGAGACCCAGTACTTC. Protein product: CATSSSQLYETQYF.

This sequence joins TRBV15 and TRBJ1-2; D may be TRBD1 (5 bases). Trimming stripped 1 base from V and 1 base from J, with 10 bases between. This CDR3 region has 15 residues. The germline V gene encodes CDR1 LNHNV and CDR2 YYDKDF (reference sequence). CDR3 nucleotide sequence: TGTGCCACCAGCAGAGTGACAGCAATTAACTATGGCTACACCTTC. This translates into CATSRVTAINYGYTF.

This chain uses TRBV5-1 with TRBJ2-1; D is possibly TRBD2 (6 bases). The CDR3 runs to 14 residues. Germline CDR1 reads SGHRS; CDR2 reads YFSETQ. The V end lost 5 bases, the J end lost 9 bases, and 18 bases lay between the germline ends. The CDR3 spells CASSFTGGSGEQFF. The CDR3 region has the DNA TGCGCCAGCAGTTTTACCGGGGGAAGCGGTGAGCAGTTCTTC.

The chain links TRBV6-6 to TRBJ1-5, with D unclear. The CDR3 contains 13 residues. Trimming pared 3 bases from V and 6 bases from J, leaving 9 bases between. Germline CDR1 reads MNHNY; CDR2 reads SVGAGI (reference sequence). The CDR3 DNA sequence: TGTGCCAGCAGTTATCGGGTTTCTCAGCCCCAGCATTTT. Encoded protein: CASSYRVSQPQHF.

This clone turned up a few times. The CDR3 loop is CASSLEGGNSPLHF. The DNA of the CDR3 is TGTGCCAGCAGCTTGGAAGGGGGCAATTCACCCCTCCACTTT. The genes are TRBV5-8 and TRBJ1-6, with 7 bases that match TRBD1. CDR1 and CDR2 from the germline V gene are SGHTS and YDEGEE. CDR3 length: 14 amino acids. Trimming at V came to 0 bases and at J to 7 bases, leaving 1 base not matched to a gene.

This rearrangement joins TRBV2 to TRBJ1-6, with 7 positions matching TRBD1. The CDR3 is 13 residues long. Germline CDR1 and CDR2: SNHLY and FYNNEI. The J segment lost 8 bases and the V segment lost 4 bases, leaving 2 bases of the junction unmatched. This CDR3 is CASSAQGDSPLHF. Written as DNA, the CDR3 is TGTGCCAGCAGTGCCCAGGGGGATTCACCCCTCCACTTT.

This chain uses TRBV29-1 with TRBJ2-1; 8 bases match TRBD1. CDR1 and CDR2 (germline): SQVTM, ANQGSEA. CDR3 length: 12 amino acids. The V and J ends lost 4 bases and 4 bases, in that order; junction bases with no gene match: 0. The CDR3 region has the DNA TGCAGCGTTGGGACAGGGTACAATGAGCAGTTCTTC. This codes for CSVGTGYNEQFF.

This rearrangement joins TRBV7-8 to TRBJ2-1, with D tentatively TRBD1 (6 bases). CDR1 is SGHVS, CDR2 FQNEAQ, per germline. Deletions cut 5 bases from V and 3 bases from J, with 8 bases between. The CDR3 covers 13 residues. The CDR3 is CASSIQGYNEQFF. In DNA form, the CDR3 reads TGTGCCAGCAGCATACAGGGCTACAATGAGCAGTTCTTC.

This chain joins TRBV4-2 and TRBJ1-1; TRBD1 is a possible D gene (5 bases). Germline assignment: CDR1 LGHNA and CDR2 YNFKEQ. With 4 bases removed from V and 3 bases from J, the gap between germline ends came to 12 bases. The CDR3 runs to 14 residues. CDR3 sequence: CASSLPAGHTEAFF. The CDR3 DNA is TGTGCCAGCAGCCTCCCGGCAGGGCACACTGAAGCTTTCTTT.

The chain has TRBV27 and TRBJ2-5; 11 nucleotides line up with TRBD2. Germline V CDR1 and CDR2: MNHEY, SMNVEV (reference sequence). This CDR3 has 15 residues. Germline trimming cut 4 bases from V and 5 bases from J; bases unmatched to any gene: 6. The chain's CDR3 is CASSSSGGPRETQYF. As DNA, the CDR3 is TGTGCCAGCAGTTCTAGCGGGGGGCCGAGGGAGACCCAGTACTTC.

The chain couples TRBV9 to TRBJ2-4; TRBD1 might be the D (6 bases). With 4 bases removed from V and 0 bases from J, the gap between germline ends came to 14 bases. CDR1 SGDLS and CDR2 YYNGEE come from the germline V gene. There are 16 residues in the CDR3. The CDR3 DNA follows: TGTGCCAGCAGCCAAACAGGGAATCTAGCCAAAAACATTCAGTACTTC. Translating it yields CASSQTGNLAKNIQYF.

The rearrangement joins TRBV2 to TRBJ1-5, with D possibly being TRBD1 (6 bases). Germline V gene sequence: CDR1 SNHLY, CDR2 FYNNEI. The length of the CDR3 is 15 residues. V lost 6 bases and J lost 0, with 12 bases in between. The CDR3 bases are TGTGCCAGCAGCCTTACAGGGACTAGCAATCAGCCCCAGCATTTT. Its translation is CASSLTGTSNQPQHF.

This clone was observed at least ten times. CDR3 region: CATSREVGSGVGQYF. The CDR3 coding sequence is TGTGCCACCAGCAGAGAGGTCGGGTCAGGGGTTGGGCAGTACTTC. The chain is built from TRBV15 and TRBJ2-7; the D gene is possibly TRBD1 (6 bases). The CDR3 extends over 15 amino acids. Germline V gives CDR1 LNHNV, CDR2 YYDKDF (reference sequence). V lost 0 bases to trimming and J lost 9 bases, with 18 bases between them. Drawing the rest from reference TRBV15 and TRBJ2-7, the complete variable domain is DAMVIQNPRYQVTQFGKPVTLSCSQTLNHNVMYWYQQKSSQAPKLLFHYYDKDFNNEADTPDNFQSRRPNTSFCFLDIRSPGLGDTAMYLCATSREVGSGVGQYFGPGTRLTVT.

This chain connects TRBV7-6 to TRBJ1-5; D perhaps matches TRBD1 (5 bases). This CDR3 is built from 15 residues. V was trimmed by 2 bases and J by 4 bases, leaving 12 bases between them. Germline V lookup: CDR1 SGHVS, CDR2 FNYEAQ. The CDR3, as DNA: TGTGCCAGCAGCTTACAAGGGGCGGGGAATCAGCCCCAGCATTTT. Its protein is CASSLQGAGNQPQHF.